The 2 T cell receptor beta chains below all came from one sample that was sequenced in a study of T cell clonality in common variable immunodeficiency. The repertoire was sequenced with immunoSEQ multiplex PCR; TCRdb's copy has only in-frame clones and lacks some. Observed in the sample are fewer than 60,000 clones, none of them singletons. Sequenced sample: peripheral blood mononuclear cells. The receptors stem from a person aged 18 to 70 in good health.

This clone has a count of ten or more. The DNA ends 3 residues before the CDR3 does, and the rest of the CDR3 is filled in from the germline J gene. The chain employs TRBV10-1 and TRBJ2-7, with a possible D match to TRBD1 (6 bases). V was cut by 3 bases and J by 2 bases, with 11 bases left in between. CDR1 and CDR2 from the germline V gene are WNHNN and SYGVQD (reference sequence). This CDR3 is built from 14 residues. The CDR3: CASSDGGQTYEQYF. Incomplete CDR3 DNA: TGCGCCAGCAGTGATGGGGGACAAACCTACGAG.

This clone was found a few times. The read is 3 residues too short to cover the CDR3 end, so that end is filled in from the germline J gene. The chain links TRBV30 to TRBJ2-1, with D uncertain. V was clipped by 1 base and J by 7 bases, with 8 bases between them. Germline-derived CDR1 and CDR2 are GTSNPN and SVGIG (reference sequence). The CDR3 is 12 amino acids. CDR3 DNA, as far as it was read: TGTGCCTGGAGTGGCACAGTAAATGAG. It encodes CAWSGTVNE. In full, the CDR3 is CAWSGTVNEQFF. Drawing the rest from reference TRBV30 and TRBJ2-1, the complete variable domain is SQTIHQWPATLVQPVGSPLSLECTVEGTSNPNLYWYRQAAGRGLQLLFYSVGIGQISSEVPQNLSASRPQDRQFILSSKKLLLSDSGFYLCAWSGTVNEQFFGPGTRLTVL.